This T cell receptor beta chain comes out of a study of T cell clonality in common variable immunodeficiency (dated by TCRdb to about 2015). Most CVID patients and most healthy controls were of Caucasian heritage. From each donor, roughly 4.5 to 8.5 ml of heparinized peripheral whole blood was collected. Genomic DNA from adults with common variable immune deficiency (CVID) and from healthy adult controls was the source for sequencing TCRbeta CDR3 repertoires. A total of 22 healthy adult volunteers (about twelve female and around 10 male; age range roughly 23 to 75 years, mean age roughly 34) were included in the control group. To isolate peripheral blood mononuclear cells, diluted blood was subjected to density centrifugation over Hypaque 1077 or Ficoll-Paque. Genomic DNA was extracted from unsorted mononuclear cells by Qiagen column purification or by a centrifugation-based method. Trimming removed 5 bases from V and 6 bases from J; the gene matches leave 13 bases unexplained. The germline V gene (reference sequence) gives CDR1 as GTSNPN and CDR2 as SVGIG. Inclusive of the bounding cysteine and phenylalanine, the CDR3 is 15 residues long. Sequencing covers 36 bases of the CDR3, shown here with the frame starting at base 1.

At least ten counts were recorded for this clone. Its antigen is still unknown. The read finishes 3 residues shy of the CDR3 end, and the germline J gene is used to complete it. Broad study findings and their caveats: Healthy controls shared more TCRbeta clones with each other than CVID subjects shared among themselves (p < 0.0001). Correlations of repertoire features with clinical complications were constrained by heterogeneity among patients within the CVID cohort. Although equal DNA input was used, an average of about 80,000 unique sequences per sample was obtained for controls, compared with roughly 33,000 for CVID samples. CVID TCRbeta sequences were reported to have fewer deletions and N-nucleotide insertions and to lack highly modified clones with 13 or more V deletions. The authors noted that sequencing repertoires of T cell subpopulations would be needed to clarify what caused the increased clonality in CVID. Compared with healthy controls, CVID subjects showed increased TCRbeta clonality (t-test p = 0.018), a feature most characteristic of about a third of subjects.

For sequencing input, CVID and control samples contributed equivalent amounts of genomic DNA. For every sample, a 60 bp segment covering the rearranged TCRbeta CDR3 region was amplified and then sequenced. TCRbeta amplification used the immunoSEQ assay, a bias-corrected multiplex PCR with high-throughput sequencing. The paper's data handling went like this. Every unique nucleotide sequence counted as a clone and was annotated with V, D and J genes, copy number and frequency. Sequences were labeled productive if in frame, and non-productive if out of frame or containing stop codons. As previously described, Shannon's entropy was used to calculate clonality. The predicted amino acid sequences of productive clones were used to derive the mean CDR3 Kyte-Doolittle hydropathy. The R hclust function was used to hierarchically cluster scaled V gene usage with Manhattan distance and complete linkage. Sharing of clones by CDR3 amino acid sequence was evaluated by resampling 12 repertoires per group over 100 rounds. Repertoires were searched for 70 published EBV-specific and approximately 240 published CMV-specific TCRbeta sequences. Analysis left out a couple of CVID samples that produced under 10,000 sequences, so 42 CVID repertoires remained. TCRdb's version of the immuneACCESS table is confined to in-frame rearrangements and falls short of the full clone set. An unresolved V gene accounts for under half of the shortfall where checked; the remainder is of unknown origin. V and J calls and clone size follow that table, whereas D and trimming were derived from the DNA. This sample includes about 40,000 clones, and none of them was observed just once. Jointly, the top ten make up around 1.5% of the sample.

The chain uses TRBV30 and TRBJ2-1; 7 junctional bases match TRBD2. Sequenced material: peripheral blood mononuclear cells. The origin of this receptor is a person aged 18 to 75 in good health. The DNA read from the CDR3 is TGTGCCTGGGGCGGGGAGGGAGGGCCTCTCAATGAG. Protein translation: CAWGGEGGPLNE. Given in full, the CDR3 is CAWGGEGGPLNEQFF.